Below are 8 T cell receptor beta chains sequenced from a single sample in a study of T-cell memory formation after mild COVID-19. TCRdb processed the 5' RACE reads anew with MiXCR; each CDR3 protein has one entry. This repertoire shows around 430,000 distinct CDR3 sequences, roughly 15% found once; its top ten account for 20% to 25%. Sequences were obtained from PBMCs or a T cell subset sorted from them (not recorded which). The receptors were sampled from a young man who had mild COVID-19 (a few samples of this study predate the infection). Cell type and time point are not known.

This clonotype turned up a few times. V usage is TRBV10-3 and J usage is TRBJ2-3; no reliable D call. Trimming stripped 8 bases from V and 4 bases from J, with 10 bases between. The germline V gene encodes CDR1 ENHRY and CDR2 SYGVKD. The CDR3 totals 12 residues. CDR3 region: CAIRVNSDTQYF. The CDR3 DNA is TGTGCCATCCGAGTGAACTCAGATACGCAGTATTTT.

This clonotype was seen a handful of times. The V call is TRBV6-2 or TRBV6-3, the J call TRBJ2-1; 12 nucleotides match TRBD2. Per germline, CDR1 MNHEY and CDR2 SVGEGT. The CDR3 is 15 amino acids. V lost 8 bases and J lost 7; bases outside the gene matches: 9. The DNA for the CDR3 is TGTGCCAGCTGCAACGGCGGACTAGCGGGGAATGAGCAGTTCTTC. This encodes CASCNGGLAGNEQFF.

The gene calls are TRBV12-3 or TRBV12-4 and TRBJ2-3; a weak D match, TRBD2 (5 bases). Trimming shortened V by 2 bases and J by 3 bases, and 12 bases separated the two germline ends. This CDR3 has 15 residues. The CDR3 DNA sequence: TGTGCCAGCAGTTTATGGGGAGATAGGACAGATACGCAGTATTTT. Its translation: CASSLWGDRTDTQYF.

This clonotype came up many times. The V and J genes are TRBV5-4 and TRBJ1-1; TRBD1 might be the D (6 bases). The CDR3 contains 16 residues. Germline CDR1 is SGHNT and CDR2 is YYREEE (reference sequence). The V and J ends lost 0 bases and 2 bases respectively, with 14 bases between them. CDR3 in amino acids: CASSLGKTGPNTEAFF. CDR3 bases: TGTGCCAGCAGCTTGGGTAAGACAGGCCCTAACACTGAAGCTTTCTTT.

CDR3 residues: CASRGPWDRALEAFF. The CDR3 DNA follows: TGTGCCAGCAGAGGACCGTGGGACAGGGCCCTTGAAGCTTTCTTT. The rearrangement links TRBV2 to TRBJ1-1; 9 bases match TRBD1. J gave up 7 bases and V 6 bases, and 12 bases lay outside the gene matches. CDR1 and CDR2 (germline): SNHLY, FYNNEI. The CDR3 is 15 residues long.

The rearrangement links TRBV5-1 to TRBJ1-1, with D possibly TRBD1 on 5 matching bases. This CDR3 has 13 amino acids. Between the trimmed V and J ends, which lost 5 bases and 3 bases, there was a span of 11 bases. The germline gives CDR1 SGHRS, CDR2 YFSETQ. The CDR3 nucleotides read TGCGCCAGCAGAGAACGAGGGGACACTGAAGCTTTCTTT. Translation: CASRERGDTEAFF.

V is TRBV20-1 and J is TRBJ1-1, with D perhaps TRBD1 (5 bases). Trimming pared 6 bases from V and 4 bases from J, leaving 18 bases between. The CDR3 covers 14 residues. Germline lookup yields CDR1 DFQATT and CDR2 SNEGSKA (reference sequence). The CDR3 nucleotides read TGCAGTGCCAGATTGGGGGGAGGTGGCACTGAAGCTTTCTTT. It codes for CSARLGGGGTEAFF.

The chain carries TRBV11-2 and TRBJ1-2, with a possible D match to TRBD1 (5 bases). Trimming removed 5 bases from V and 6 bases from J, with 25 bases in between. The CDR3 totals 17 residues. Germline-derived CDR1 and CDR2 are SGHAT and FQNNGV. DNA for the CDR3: TGTGCCAGCAGCCCCAAACTCGGGGCAGGCAGGAATCATGGCTACACCTTC. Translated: CASSPKLGAGRNHGYTF.